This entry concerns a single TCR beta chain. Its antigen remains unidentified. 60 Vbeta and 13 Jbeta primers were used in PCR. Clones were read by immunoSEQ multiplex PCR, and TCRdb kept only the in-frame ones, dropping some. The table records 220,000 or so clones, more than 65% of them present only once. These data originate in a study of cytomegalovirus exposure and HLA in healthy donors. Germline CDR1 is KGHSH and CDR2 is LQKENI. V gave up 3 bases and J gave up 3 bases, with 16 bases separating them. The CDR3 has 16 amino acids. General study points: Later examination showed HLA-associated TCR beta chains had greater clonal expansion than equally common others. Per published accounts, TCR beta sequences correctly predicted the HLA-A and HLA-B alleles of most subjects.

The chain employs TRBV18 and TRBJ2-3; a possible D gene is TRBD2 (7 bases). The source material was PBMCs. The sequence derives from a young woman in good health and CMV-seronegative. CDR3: CASSPGGPGRTDTQYF. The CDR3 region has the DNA TGTGCCAGCTCACCCGGGGGGCCGGGTCGTACAGATACGCAGTATTTT.